This T cell receptor beta chain stems from a study of T cell responses to AZD1222 COVID-19 vaccine. The data were produced by immunoSEQ multiplex PCR, yet TCRdb's version contains in-frame clones alone and is incomplete. The table shows some 150,000 clones, with more than 90% occurring only once. Germline CDR1 reads SGHDT; CDR2 reads YYEEEE. This CDR3 is built from 14 residues. Deletions cut 2 bases from V and 3 bases from J, with 12 bases between. Of note for this clone: The antigen remains unidentified.

Study-wide results and caveats: All repertoire sampling was performed exclusively after the peak T cell response. White British people made up most donors, females outnumbered males, and clonal diversity was possibly underestimated. Of the AZD1222 recipients, only six were seropositive at baseline.

This sample comprised peripheral blood, obtained 28 days after the second AZD1222 dose. The chain links TRBV5-6 to TRBJ2-7; D is unresolved. The source of this sequence is an adult who received the AZD1222 COVID-19 vaccine. The CDR3 region is CASSFDDGIYEQYF. The CDR3 DNA sequence: TGTGCCAGCAGCTTCGACGACGGAATCTACGAGCAGTACTTC. Combining the CDR3 with reference TRBV5-6 and TRBJ2-7 gives the whole variable domain DAGVTQSPTHLIKTRGQQVTLRCSPKSGHDTVSWYQQALGQGPQFIFQYYEEEERQRGNFPDRFSGHQFPNYSSELNVNALLLGDSALYLCASSFDDGIYEQYFGPGTRLTVT.